This TCR beta chain is drawn from a study of cytomegalovirus exposure and HLA in healthy donors. This CDR3 comprises 13 residues. Trimming removed 1 base from V and 2 bases from J, with 5 bases in between. Germline assignment: CDR1 SGHTA and CDR2 FQGNSA. The PCR employed 60 Vbeta primers together with 13 Jbeta primers. Profiled with immunoSEQ multiplex PCR; TCRdb holds only in-frame clones, not every one. There are about 200,000 clones in the sample; 75% to 80% occur only once, and around 1.8% lies in the top ten. Worth noting for this clone: The antigen remains undetermined. In the same sample, other DNA sequences code for this CDR3.

Study results and caveats: Immune exposure data for these donors was limited to CMV serostatus. The likely origin of a cluster of highly shared sequence variants was a sequencing artifact. In a later analysis, DRB1 alleles had the most associated TCRs; HLA-C alleles the fewest. The classifier reportedly diagnosed cytomegalovirus status with high sensitivity and specificity.

The receptor was isolated from a man aged 18-30 years in good health and CMV-seronegative. The chain combines TRBV7-2 with TRBJ2-5; unclear D gene. The sample comprised PBMCs. This CDR3 reads CASSLVSQETQYF. In DNA, the CDR3 is TGTGCCAGCAGCTTAGTCAGTCAAGAGACCCAGTACTTC.